The clone carrying this T cell receptor beta chain was seen more than once but under ten times. CDR3 size: 14 residues. With 4 bases removed from V and 4 bases from J, the gap between germline ends came to 12 bases. The germline V gene has CDR1 LGHNA and CDR2 YNFKEQ. This sample stems from a study of blood T cell repertoires in COVID-19. Looking at the study overall: PBMCs, B-cell-depleted T cells, or T cells were the source of the cDNA or gDNA that made up the material.

Only in-frame clones appear in the TCRdb table, and some are missing; sequencing was by immunoSEQ multiplex PCR. The sample holds approximately 160,000 clones, around 80% seen once. The clonotype comes from a woman older than 75 with active or convalescent COVID-19. The chain recombines TRBV4-2 with TRBJ2-3, with a possible D match to TRBD2 (6 bases). Sequencing was performed on peripheral blood. The CDR3 reads CASSRGTPSDTQYF. Here the CDR3 DNA reads TGTGCCAGCAGCCGGGGGACTCCTTCAGATACGCAGTATTTT.